This record covers a single T cell receptor (beta chain). As yet, its antigen is unknown. Sample time point: week 5, during vaccination. The study gave 300 ug of mutant IDH1 20-mer peptide per vaccine dose, with topical imiquimod. The sample originates from a study of a mutant IDH1 vaccine in newly diagnosed glioma. Study overall: The earlier regimen, radiotherapy, temozolomide, or both, was most often both.

V gave up 5 bases and J gave up 8 bases, with 13 bases separating them. The CDR3 loop spans 13 amino acids. CDR1 MNHNS and CDR2 SASEGT come from the germline V gene. Broader study findings: Pseudoprogression showed no apparent link to changes in top peripheral T cell clonotypes.

Assay used: immunoSEQ multiplex PCR; TCRdb lists only in-frame clones, some missing. Of more than 55,000 clones in the sample, around 82% were seen once. This TCR came from a woman between 18 and 29 years old with glioma. Some clones in this sample may be carry-over from other donors' samples. Sequences were derived from PBMCs, sampled from a glioma patient whose treatment included an IDH1 peptide vaccine. The chain recombines TRBV6-1 with TRBJ2-1; D not certain. The DNA of the CDR3 is TGTGCCAGCAGTCTTCAAACTGGGGATGAGCAGTTCTTC. As protein: CASSLQTGDEQFF.